This paragraph covers one TCR beta chain sequence. Study processing details: Reference gene primer amplification yielded estimated nucleated cell counts. Libraries were prepared by immunoSEQ multiplex PCR; TCRdb keeps only in-frame clonotypes and omits some of them. V and J calls and clone size are copied from that table; D and trimming were computed from the DNA. The data hold around 230,000 clones, with about 86% observed a single time. V trimming: 4 bases; J trimming: 5 bases; junction bases outside the gene matches: 4. Germline CDR1 and CDR2: MNHEY and SMNVEV (reference sequence). The length of the CDR3 is 14 residues. These data originate in a study of blood T cell repertoires in COVID-19. Study summary: COVID-19 samples collected from the United States, Italy and Spain covered acute and convalescent phases. T cells, B-cell-depleted T cells, or PBMCs supplied cDNA or gDNA.

The TCR originated in a woman aged 45 to 65 with acute or convalescent COVID-19. The source material was peripheral blood. The genes are TRBV27 and TRBJ2-3, with 9 bases that match TRBD2. The CDR3 DNA reads as TGTGCCAGCAGTTCCGGGACTAGCCGAGATACGCAGTATTTT. It yields the protein CASSSGTSRDTQYF.